The 32 T cell receptor beta chains listed next were all sequenced from one sample in a study of T cell responses to AZD1222 COVID-19 vaccine. TCRdb's table, derived via immunoSEQ multiplex PCR, lists solely in-frame clones and lacks some. In the table there are around 69,000 clones, about four fifths of which are singletons. The material was peripheral blood, obtained on day 0 of AZD1222 vaccination. The receptor source for this set is an adult in good health.

This chain joins TRBV29-1 and TRBJ1-3, with D possibly being TRBD1 (5 bases). Germline V gene data show CDR1 as SQVTM and CDR2 as ANQGSEA. The CDR3 sequence is 15 residues long. V lost 5 bases, J lost 4 bases, and 18 bases lay in between. The CDR3 sequence is CSVQTAFFLGNTIYF. CDR3 coding DNA: TGCAGCGTTCAGACAGCCTTTTTCTTGGGAAACACCATATATTTT.

The V and J genes are TRBV4-3 and TRBJ2-7, with TRBD1 identical over 8 bases. The CDR3 has 18 residues. From germline, CDR1 is LGHNA and CDR2 YSLEER. The trim removed 0 bases at V and 2 bases at J, leaving 12 bases unmatched. The CDR3 DNA sequence: TGCGCCAGCAGCCAAGATACGGCAGGGGGCATAGGCCCCTACGAGCAGTACTTC. Protein: CASSQDTAGGIGPYEQYF.

The chain recombines TRBV27 with TRBJ1-6, with D tentatively TRBD1 (5 bases). Germline-derived CDR1 and CDR2 are MNHEY and SMNVEV (reference sequence). The CDR3 runs 14 residues. V was cut by 6 bases and J by 10 bases, with 16 bases left in between. CDR3 in amino acids: CASSPPGDRSPLHF. CDR3 coding DNA: TGTGCCAGCAGCCCCCCGGGGGATCGATCACCCCTCCACTTT.

The chain recombines TRBV4-3 with TRBJ1-2; D remains ambiguous. Germline values: CDR1 LGHNA, CDR2 YSLEER. The V end was cut by 1 base, the J end by 3 bases, with 15 bases between. CDR3 size: 16 residues. The CDR3 is CASSQVSGTVYYGYTF. CDR3 DNA sequence: TGCGCCAGCAGCCAAGTGAGTGGAACAGTTTACTATGGCTACACCTTC.

In its sample, this clone was seen a few times. This chain connects TRBV19 to TRBJ1-2; D remains ambiguous. The CDR3 length is 14 residues. V lost 10 bases and J 6 bases, leaving 21 bases between the germline ends. In germline, CDR1 is LNHDA, CDR2 SQIVND (reference sequence). CDR3 loop: CAIPLGRLQDGYTF. The CDR3 bases are TGTGCCATTCCCCTAGGGAGACTTCAGGATGGCTACACCTTC. Full variable domain (rest looked up from reference TRBV19 and TRBJ1-2): DGGITQSPKYLFRKEGQNVTLSCEQNLNHDAMYWYRQDPGQGLRLIYYSQIVNDFQKGDIAEGYSVSREKKESFPLTVTSAQKNPTAFYLCAIPLGRLQDGYTFGSGTRLTVV.

This chain joins TRBV9 and TRBJ2-1, with 8 bases aligning to TRBD1. J was trimmed by 4 bases and V by 3 bases; bases with no gene match: 6. Germline V gives CDR1 SGDLS, CDR2 YYNGEE. This CDR3 is built from 15 residues. CDR3 amino acids: CASSERQGRYNEQFF. The CDR3 DNA is TGTGCCAGCAGCGAGAGACAGGGGCGATACAATGAGCAGTTCTTC.

This chain connects TRBV30 to TRBJ1-4; perhaps TRBD1 as D (5 bases). CDR1 is GTSNPN and CDR2 is SVGIG in the germline V gene (reference sequence). This CDR3 contains 18 residues. The germline V and J ends were trimmed by 6 bases and 0 bases, with 23 bases remaining between them. The CDR3, as DNA: TGTGCCTGCTACCCTGAAGGCCGGGGACTTCCAACTAATGAAAAACTGTTTTTT. It is translated as CACYPEGRGLPTNEKLFF. The variable domain in full, completed from reference TRBV30 and TRBJ1-4, reads SQTIHQWPATLVQPVGSPLSLECTVEGTSNPNLYWYRQAAGRGLQLLFYSVGIGQISSEVPQNLSASRPQDRQFILSSKKLLLSDSGFYLCACYPEGRGLPTNEKLFFGSGTQLSVL.

The rearrangement uses TRBV2 and TRBJ1-2; maybe TRBD1 (5 bases). Germline lookup yields CDR1 SNHLY and CDR2 FYNNEI. This CDR3 comprises 13 residues. The V end lost 4 bases, the J end lost 7 bases, and 13 bases lay between the germline ends. The CDR3 nucleotides read TGTGCCAGCAGTGGGCGACAGACGAGTGGCTACACCTTC. Its translation is CASSGRQTSGYTF.

The V call is TRBV5-6, the J call TRBJ2-7; D is possibly TRBD1 (5 bases). Germline V lookup: CDR1 SGHDT, CDR2 YYEEEE. The CDR3 extends over 14 amino acids. Trimming shortened V by 3 bases and J by 3 bases, and 13 bases separated the two germline ends. Here the CDR3 reads CASSYGSGLYEQYF. The CDR3 region has the DNA TGTGCCAGCAGCTACGGATCAGGGCTCTACGAGCAGTACTTC.

The chain joins TRBV3-1 (or the pseudogene TRBV3-2) to TRBJ1-2; 7 bases align to TRBD1. The J segment lost 0 bases and the V segment lost 2 bases, leaving 6 bases of the junction unmatched. Per the germline V gene, CDR1 is LGHDT and CDR2 is YNNKEL (reference sequence). The CDR3 covers 16 residues. The CDR3 here is CASSQLWTGTNYGYTF. CDR3 bases: TGTGCCAGCAGCCAACTCTGGACAGGAACTAACTATGGCTACACCTTC.

This chain connects TRBV18 to TRBJ1-1; no definite D call. Per germline, CDR1 KGHSH and CDR2 LQKENI. V shed 0 bases and J shed 4 bases, with 6 bases lying between them. The CDR3 is 13 amino acids. The CDR3 DNA is TGTGCCAGCTCACCACCACGGGCCACTGAAGCTTTCTTT. Its protein is CASSPPRATEAFF.

This chain links TRBV5-6 with TRBJ1-1, with D possibly TRBD1 on 5 matching bases. This CDR3 is 14 amino acids long. Trimming removed 6 bases at V and 0 bases at J, with 12 bases between. The germline V gene encodes CDR1 SGHDT and CDR2 YYEEEE. CDR3 loop: CASNPRAMNTEAFF. The CDR3 DNA reads TGTGCCAGCAACCCCAGGGCTATGAACACTGAAGCTTTCTTT.

This clone came up a few times. Here the CDR3 DNA reads TGTGCCTGGAGTGGAGGGAGTCAGCCCCAGCATTTT. As protein: CAWSGGSQPQHF. The chain has TRBV30 and TRBJ1-5; no clear D. This CDR3 is built from 12 residues. The germline V gene has CDR1 GTSNPN and CDR2 SVGIG (reference sequence). V dropped 1 base and J dropped 6 bases, with 7 bases sitting between them.

This sequence joins TRBV3-1 (or the pseudogene TRBV3-2) and TRBJ2-5, with TRBD1 as a possible D gene (5 bases). The CDR3 length is 17 residues. From germline, CDR1 is LGHDT and CDR2 YNNKEL (reference sequence). With 0 bases removed from V and 1 base from J, the gap between germline ends came to 15 bases. CDR3: CASSQERGRVGQETQYF. CDR3 DNA: TGTGCCAGCAGCCAAGAAAGGGGCAGGGTAGGCCAAGAGACCCAGTACTTC.

The genes are TRBV19 and TRBJ1-3; no reliable D call. CDR1 is LNHDA, CDR2 SQIVND, per germline (reference sequence). The ends were cut back, 6 bases at V and 0 bases at J, with 6 bases in the middle. CDR3 length equals 13 residues. This chain's CDR3 is CASRQSSGNTIYF. The CDR3 bases are TGTGCCAGTAGGCAGAGCTCTGGAAACACCATATATTTT.

The V and J genes are TRBV15 and TRBJ1-2; D not resolved. The CDR3 sequence is 13 residues long. Germline assignment: CDR1 LNHNV and CDR2 YYDKDF (reference sequence). The ends were cut back, 5 bases at V and 4 bases at J, with 11 bases in the middle. The CDR3 bases are TGTGCCACCAGCTTGCGGGTTAGCTATGGCTACACCTTC. It translates to CATSLRVSYGYTF.

The chain joins TRBV5-6 to TRBJ1-4; TRBD1 agrees at 9 bases. CDR1 is SGHDT and CDR2 is YYEEEE in the germline V gene. With 0 bases clipped from V and 3 bases from J, the junction kept 3 bases outside the gene matches. The length of the CDR3 is 16 residues. DNA of the CDR3: TGTGCCAGCAGCTTGGACAGGGGGCTTTCTAATGAAAAACTGTTTTTT. Translated, it gives CASSLDRGLSNEKLFF.

This rearrangement joins TRBV30 to TRBJ1-1; 7 nucleotides match TRBD1. This CDR3 has 12 amino acids. Trimming took 7 bases from V and 1 from J; bases not matched to a gene: 3. The germline V gene has CDR1 GTSNPN and CDR2 SVGIG (reference sequence). The CDR3 protein is CASRQGNTEAFF. The CDR3 bases are TGTGCCTCTAGACAGGGGAACACTGAAGCTTTCTTT.

The CDR3 nucleotides are TGTGCCAGCAGCTTTGGTGGGGGGGCCGGAGATACGCAGTATTTT. It specifies CASSFGGGAGDTQYF. The chain couples TRBV7-2 to TRBJ2-3, with a tentative D call TRBD2 (7 bases). The CDR3 runs to 15 residues. Germline assignment: CDR1 SGHTA and CDR2 FQGNSA. Trimming shortened V by 3 bases and J by 5 bases, and 15 bases separated the two germline ends.

The chain recombines TRBV28 with TRBJ2-3, with TRBD2 as a possible D gene (6 bases). The germline V gene has CDR1 MDHEN and CDR2 SYDVKM. V dropped 6 bases and J dropped 0 bases, with 16 bases sitting between them. The CDR3 consists of 16 residues. CDR3 in amino acids: CASRSHGGPSTDTQYF. The DNA for the CDR3 is TGTGCCAGCAGGTCGCACGGGGGTCCTAGCACAGATACGCAGTATTTT.

The gene calls are TRBV7-2 and TRBJ2-2, with D tentatively TRBD1 or TRBD2 (5 bases each). The germline V gene encodes CDR1 SGHTA and CDR2 FQGNSA. V dropped 5 bases and J dropped 6 bases, with 13 bases sitting between them. This CDR3 has 14 residues. CDR3 coding DNA: TGTGCCAGCAGCAGACAGAGGGCGGCCGGGGAGCTGTTTTTT. Protein product: CASSRQRAAGELFF.

This clone was seen a few times. The genes are TRBV12-3 or TRBV12-4 and TRBJ2-1; TRBD1 aligns across 7 bases. The CDR3 consists of 13 residues. V gave up 6 bases and J gave up 6 bases; unmatched junction bases: 5. CDR3 protein: CASSPGQINEQFF. The DNA for the CDR3 is TGTGCCAGCAGCCCGGGACAGATCAATGAGCAGTTCTTC.

This clone was detected only once. The rearrangement uses TRBV7-8 and TRBJ2-7; 8 bases agree with TRBD1. The CDR3 contains 15 residues. V was clipped by 4 bases and J by 0 bases; unmatched bases: 5. Per the germline V gene, CDR1 is SGHVS and CDR2 is FQNEAQ. In DNA form, the CDR3 reads TGTGCCAGCAGCTACCGGGACAGGAACTCCTACGAGCAGTACTTC. It encodes CASSYRDRNSYEQYF.

In DNA form, the CDR3 reads TGTGCCAGCAGCTTCCACCATGGGGTGTACACCTTC. Protein: CASSFHHGVYTF. The genes are TRBV7-9 and TRBJ1-2; the D is unclear. Germline loops: CDR1 SEHNR, CDR2 FQNEAQ (reference sequence). V was clipped by 3 bases and J by 11 bases, with 13 bases between them. This CDR3 is built from 12 residues.

This clone was observed a handful of times. The CDR3 spells CASMKGQGGSPLHF. The CDR3 bases are TGTGCCAGCATGAAGGGACAGGGAGGTTCACCCCTCCACTTT. The rearrangement links TRBV2 to TRBJ1-6; 9 bases match TRBD1. The V segment lost 7 bases and the J segment 9 bases; nucleotides outside the gene matches: 7. This CDR3 comprises 14 residues. Germline V gene sequence: CDR1 SNHLY, CDR2 FYNNEI.

This clone was detected only once. The chain links TRBV3-1 (or the pseudogene TRBV3-2) to TRBJ2-5; no firm D call. Germline V gene lookup returns CDR1 LGHDT and CDR2 YNNKEL (reference sequence). Trimming pared 3 bases from V and 1 base from J, leaving 15 bases between. This CDR3 comprises 16 residues. This CDR3 is CASSQSIGVLQETQYF. The CDR3 coding sequence is TGTGCCAGCAGCCAGTCTATCGGCGTCCTCCAAGAGACCCAGTACTTC.

As for this clone: Relative to the germline gene, one junction end is altered; a read error may explain this. V and J are TRBV7-8 and TRBJ2-5, with D possibly TRBD2 on 6 matching bases. In germline, CDR1 is SGHVS, CDR2 FQNEAQ. The CDR3 length is 15 residues. The CDR3 spells CASSLGLATQGTQYF. The CDR3, as DNA: TGTGCCAGCAGCTTAGGGCTAGCGACTCAAGGGACCCAGTACTTC.

This clone was counted once. The CDR3 nucleotides read TGTGCCAGCAGCTTCTCGGGACATAATTATGGCTACACCTTC. It yields the protein CASSFSGHNYGYTF. This sequence joins TRBV11-2 and TRBJ1-2; possibly TRBD1 for D (6 bases). Germline CDR1 and CDR2: SGHAT and FQNNGV. This CDR3 spans 14 amino acids. V dropped 3 bases and J dropped 5 bases, with 13 bases sitting between them.

The V call is TRBV10-3, the J call TRBJ1-4; D call uncertain. The CDR3 extends over 12 amino acids. Trimming shortened V by 2 bases and J by 8 bases, and 6 bases separated the two germline ends. Germline assignment: CDR1 ENHRY and CDR2 SYGVKD. The CDR3 region has the DNA TGTGCCATCAGTGAGGAGCAAGAAAAACTGTTTTTT. Translation: CAISEEQEKLFF.

The rearrangement joins TRBV9 to TRBJ2-1; 8 bases match TRBD2. Trimming at V came to 0 bases and at J to 1 base, leaving 6 bases not matched to a gene. This CDR3 region has 17 residues. CDR1 and CDR2 (germline): SGDLS, YYNGEE. The CDR3 loop is CASSVEGAGVSYNEQFF. The CDR3 nucleotides read TGTGCCAGCAGCGTAGAGGGAGCGGGGGTGTCCTACAATGAGCAGTTCTTC. The full variable domain, with the rest looked up from reference TRBV9 and TRBJ2-1, is DSGVTQTPKHLITATGQRVTLRCSPRSGDLSVYWYQQSLDQGLQFLIQYYNGEERAKGNILERFSAQQFPDLHSELNLSSLELGDSALYFCASSVEGAGVSYNEQFFGPGTRLTVL.

V gene TRBV11-3 combines with J gene TRBJ2-1, with a weak D call TRBD1 (6 bases). Germline values: CDR1 SGHNT, CDR2 YENEEA. CDR3 size: 16 residues. The V end lost 5 bases, the J end lost 6 bases, and 20 bases lay between the germline ends. The CDR3 DNA reads TGTGCCAGCAGCATCATGACCAGGGGTTTCGGCAATGAGCAGTTCTTC. Encoded protein: CASSIMTRGFGNEQFF.

CDR3 nucleotide sequence: TGTGCCAGCAGTGAATTGGCGGGAGCGCTGGGATATACGCAGTATTTT. Amino acid sequence: CASSELAGALGYTQYF. This chain links TRBV6-1 with TRBJ2-3; 7 nucleotides line up with TRBD2. Trimming removed 2 bases from V and 7 bases from J; junction bases left unmatched: 12. CDR3 length equals 16 residues. Germline CDR1 reads MNHNS; CDR2 reads SASEGT.